The 29 T cell receptor beta chains below were found in one sample sequenced in a study of blood T cell repertoires in COVID-19. TCRdb's table, derived via immunoSEQ multiplex PCR, lists solely in-frame clones and lacks some. Of more than 200,000 clones in the sample, 85% to 95% were seen once. The specimen sequenced was PBMCs or T cells enriched from blood (not recorded which). The source is a woman aged 18-30 years who had recovered from COVID-19.

The chain couples TRBV9 to TRBJ2-4; TRBD1 is a possible D gene (5 bases). Between the trimmed V and J ends, which lost 4 bases and 0 bases, there was a span of 11 bases. The CDR3 length is 15 residues. The germline V gene has CDR1 SGDLS and CDR2 YYNGEE. CDR3 region: CASSPGLLAKNIQYF. For the CDR3, the DNA is TGTGCCAGCAGCCCAGGGTTGCTAGCCAAAAACATTCAGTACTTC. Full variable domain (remainder filled in from reference TRBV9 and TRBJ2-4): DSGVTQTPKHLITATGQRVTLRCSPRSGDLSVYWYQQSLDQGLQFLIQYYNGEERAKGNILERFSAQQFPDLHSELNLSSLELGDSALYFCASSPGLLAKNIQYFGAGTRLSVL.

The V call is TRBV19, the J call TRBJ1-2; 8 bases agree with TRBD1. Germline V gene lookup returns CDR1 LNHDA and CDR2 SQIVND (reference sequence). J gave up 3 bases and V 4 bases, and 10 bases lay outside the gene matches. The CDR3 runs to 16 residues. The CDR3 nucleotides are TGTGCCAGTAGTAAAACCAGGGGGCGCAGCGACTATGGCTACACCTTC. Residues: CASSKTRGRSDYGYTF.

The chain has TRBV24-1 and TRBJ2-1, with 13 positions matching TRBD2. Germline V CDR1 and CDR2: KGHDR, SFDVKD. The CDR3 length is 16 residues. The ends lost 1 base at V and 10 bases at J; junction bases unmatched: 6. The CDR3 DNA reads TGTGCCACCAGTGATTTTACTAGCGGGAGGGCCTGGGAGCAGTTCTTC. Translated: CATSDFTSGRAWEQFF.

The rearrangement joins TRBV19 to TRBJ2-3, with 12 bases fitting TRBD2. The CDR3 contains 18 residues. The V gene's germline CDR1 is LNHDA and CDR2 SQIVND (reference sequence). The V gene end was trimmed by 0 bases and the J gene end by 3 bases; junction bases not matched to a gene: 7. The chain's CDR3 is CASSIDLGGTSGTDTQYF. The CDR3 DNA reads as TGTGCCAGTAGTATAGATTTGGGCGGGACTAGCGGGACAGATACGCAGTATTTT. The full variable domain, completed using reference TRBV19 and TRBJ2-3, is DGGITQSPKYLFRKEGQNVTLSCEQNLNHDAMYWYRQDPGQGLRLIYYSQIVNDFQKGDIAEGYSVSREKKESFPLTVTSAQKNPTAFYLCASSIDLGGTSGTDTQYFGPGTRLTVL.

The gene calls are TRBV5-4 and TRBJ2-1, with TRBD1 identical over 7 bases. J lost 6 bases, V lost 7 bases, and 10 bases had no gene match. CDR1 SGHNT and CDR2 YYREEE come from the germline V gene (reference sequence). This CDR3 is 14 amino acids long. The CDR3 sequence is CASFRQGVSNEQFF. The CDR3 coding sequence is TGTGCCAGCTTTAGACAGGGAGTAAGCAATGAGCAGTTCTTC.

This chain uses TRBV5-1 with TRBJ1-6; the match to TRBD1 covers 7 bases. The CDR3 covers 15 residues. Trimming removed 4 bases from V and 6 bases from J; junction bases left unmatched: 7. Germline CDR1 reads SGHRS; CDR2 reads YFSETQ. CDR3 in amino acids: CASSPTTGSNSPLHF. The CDR3 nucleotides read TGCGCCAGCAGCCCCACGACAGGGAGTAATTCACCCCTCCACTTT. The complete variable domain, with remaining parts taken from reference TRBV5-1 and TRBJ1-6, reads KAGVTQTPRYLIKTRGQQVTLSCSPISGHRSVSWYQQTPGQGLQFLFEYFSETQRNKGNFPGRFSGRQFSNSRSEMNVSTLELGDSALYLCASSPTTGSNSPLHFGNGTRLTVT.

V usage is TRBV12-5 and J usage is TRBJ2-1, with 15 bases lining up with TRBD2. From germline, CDR1 is LGHNT and CDR2 FRNRAP. The J segment lost 8 bases and the V segment lost 5 bases, leaving 7 bases of the junction unmatched. The CDR3 is 16 amino acids. As DNA, the CDR3 is TGTGCTAGTGGTCCTGGGACTAGCGGGGGGTTCGATGAGCAGTTCTTC. Protein sequence: CASGPGTSGGFDEQFF.

This CDR3 is CSVQAQQDYGYTF. The CDR3, as DNA: TGCAGCGTTCAAGCCCAACAGGACTATGGCTACACCTTC. The chain is built from TRBV29-1 and TRBJ1-2; the D gene is possibly TRBD1 (5 bases). Trimming stripped 5 bases from V and 3 bases from J, with 13 bases between. The CDR3 covers 13 residues. Germline V CDR1 and CDR2: SQVTM, ANQGSEA.

The rearrangement uses TRBV19 and TRBJ2-7; 7 positions match TRBD1. Trimming cost V 2 bases and J 5 bases; bases outside gene matches: 12. The CDR3 loop spans 16 amino acids. Germline V CDR1 and CDR2: LNHDA, SQIVND (reference sequence). The CDR3 DNA reads TGTGCCAGTAGTATACCTGGCGACGGCAGGGGGAACGAGCAGTACTTC. Protein sequence: CASSIPGDGRGNEQYF.

This rearrangement joins TRBV27 to TRBJ1-1; D gene unclear. The CDR3 extends over 16 amino acids. The V gene's germline CDR1 is MNHEY and CDR2 SMNVEV (reference sequence). With 6 bases removed from V and 9 bases from J, the gap between germline ends came to 26 bases. In DNA, the CDR3 is TGTGCCAGCAGACTCCTGCGTCACAGTCCGACGACCCAAGCTTTCTTT. It translates to CASRLLRHSPTTQAFF.

This clone was counted only a few times. The chain recombines TRBV12-5 with TRBJ1-1, with TRBD1 matching over 9 bases. The CDR3 runs to 15 residues. Germline CDR1 reads LGHNT; CDR2 reads FRNRAP. V was pared by 6 bases and J by 2 bases, with 7 bases of the junction left unmatched. The CDR3 sequence: CASGNRDRANTEAFF. CDR3 DNA: TGTGCTAGTGGCAACCGGGACAGGGCCAACACTGAAGCTTTCTTT.

J is TRBJ2-3 and V is TRBV6-5, with 14 bases fitting TRBD2. Trimming removed 6 bases from V and 5 bases from J; junction bases left unmatched: 1. In germline, CDR1 is MNHEY, CDR2 SVGAGI. There are 14 residues in the CDR3. The CDR3, as DNA: TGTGCCAGCAGGACTAGCGGGAGGGGAGATACGCAGTATTTT. It is translated as CASRTSGRGDTQYF.

The J gene is TRBJ2-7, the V gene TRBV28, with D possibly matching TRBD1 (6 bases). Trimming removed 10 bases from V and 3 bases from J, with 19 bases in between. Germline CDR1 and CDR2: MDHEN and SYDVKM. This CDR3 has 14 residues. CDR3 loop: CATQPGTLIYEQYF. For the CDR3, the DNA is TGTGCCACGCAGCCCGGGACATTAATCTACGAGCAGTACTTC.

This chain links TRBV27 with TRBJ2-1; TRBD2 matches 7 bases. This CDR3 spans 15 amino acids. V lost 6 bases and J lost 3; bases outside the gene matches: 8. The V gene's germline CDR1 is MNHEY and CDR2 SMNVEV (reference sequence). This chain's CDR3 is CASRRESGVYNEQFF. As DNA, the CDR3 is TGTGCCAGCAGGCGGGAAAGCGGGGTCTACAATGAGCAGTTCTTC.

The V and J genes are TRBV19 and TRBJ1-5; D ambiguous. V lost 4 bases to trimming and J lost 0 bases, with 7 bases between them. This CDR3 has 14 amino acids. Germline CDR1 is LNHDA and CDR2 is SQIVND (reference sequence). CDR3 nucleotide sequence: TGTGCCAGTAGTAGCCAGAATAGCAATCAGCCCCAGCATTTT. This translates into CASSSQNSNQPQHF.

This clone was picked up one time. The chain joins TRBV5-1 to TRBJ2-3; TRBD1 aligns across 9 bases. Germline V gene lookup returns CDR1 SGHRS and CDR2 YFSETQ. V was clipped by 6 bases and J by 6 bases; unmatched bases: 8. This CDR3 region has 14 residues. CDR3 region: CASTYGTGRDTQYF. CDR3 bases: TGCGCCAGCACCTATGGGACAGGGAGGGATACGCAGTATTTT. Drawing the rest from reference TRBV5-1 and TRBJ2-3, the complete variable domain is KAGVTQTPRYLIKTRGQQVTLSCSPISGHRSVSWYQQTPGQGLQFLFEYFSETQRNKGNFPGRFSGRQFSNSRSEMNVSTLELGDSALYLCASTYGTGRDTQYFGPGTRLTVL.

The chain carries TRBV2 and TRBJ2-7, with D perhaps TRBD2 (6 bases). From germline, CDR1 is SNHLY and CDR2 FYNNEI. V shed 8 bases and J shed 4 bases, with 18 bases lying between them. The CDR3 totals 14 residues. As DNA, the CDR3 is TGTGCCAGCCGTCGGAGGGCCTTGGAGTACGAGCAGTACTTC. It specifies CASRRRALEYEQYF.

The chain uses TRBV11-3 and TRBJ1-3; D unclear. Trimming took 5 bases from V and 4 from J, leaving 9 bases between them. Germline CDR1 SGHNT, CDR2 YENEEA. The CDR3 loop spans 13 amino acids. CDR3 sequence reads: CASSVHIGNTIYF. The CDR3 DNA is TGTGCCAGCAGCGTGCACATAGGAAACACCATATATTTT.

The chain is built from TRBV7-8 and TRBJ1-5; D possibly corresponds to TRBD1 (5 bases). The CDR3 contains 16 residues. Looked up from germline, CDR1 is SGHVS and CDR2 is FQNEAQ. The V end lost 1 base, the J end lost 0 bases, and 10 bases lay between the germline ends. CDR3 loop: CASSLGRGVSNQPQHF. The CDR3 DNA sequence: TGTGCCAGCAGCTTAGGTCGGGGGGTTAGCAATCAGCCCCAGCATTTT.

The chain couples TRBV7-3 to TRBJ1-1, with D tentatively TRBD1 (5 bases). The CDR3 is made up of 14 amino acids. Between the trimmed V and J ends, which lost 0 bases and 1 base, there was a span of 6 bases. Germline values: CDR1 SGHTA, CDR2 FQGTGA. CDR3 in amino acids: CASSLTGQNTEAFF. Here the CDR3 DNA reads TGTGCCAGCAGCTTAACGGGGCAGAACACTGAAGCTTTCTTT.

This chain uses TRBV5-4 with TRBJ2-3, with 9 bases that match TRBD2. CDR3 length: 16 amino acids. The trim removed 0 bases at V and 4 bases at J, leaving 6 bases unmatched. Germline-derived CDR1 and CDR2 are SGHNT and YYREEE (reference sequence). The CDR3 loop is CASSLVGEREADTQYF. The CDR3 DNA reads as TGTGCCAGCAGCTTGGTCGGGGAGCGGGAGGCAGATACGCAGTATTTT.

V gene TRBV10-3 combines with J gene TRBJ2-6; maybe TRBD1 (7 bases). V lost 5 bases to trimming and J lost 0 bases, with 20 bases between them. Looked up from germline, CDR1 is ENHRY and CDR2 is SYGVKD. The CDR3 spans 19 residues. CDR3 sequence: CAISSIVRDRPSGANVLTF. In DNA, the CDR3 is TGTGCCATCAGTTCAATAGTGCGGGACAGACCCTCTGGGGCCAACGTCCTGACTTTC.

The J gene is TRBJ1-1, the V gene TRBV18; a possible D gene is TRBD1 (5 bases). Germline V gene sequence: CDR1 KGHSH, CDR2 LQKENI. This CDR3 spans 13 amino acids. V was pared by 1 base and J by 7 bases, with 10 bases between. CDR3 in DNA: TGTGCCAGCTCACCACGACAGTGGCATGAAGCTTTCTTT. It specifies CASSPRQWHEAFF.

The rearrangement joins TRBV27 to TRBJ1-2; 7 bases match TRBD1. This CDR3 has 15 amino acids. Losses at the gene ends were 8 bases for V and 3 bases for J; bases not matched to a gene: 12. The V gene's germline CDR1 is MNHEY and CDR2 SMNVEV (reference sequence). The CDR3 loop reads CASGAGAGGHYGYTF. DNA of the CDR3: TGTGCCAGCGGGGCCGGGGCAGGGGGTCACTATGGCTACACCTTC.

The V call is TRBV18, the J call TRBJ2-3, with D tentatively TRBD1 (6 bases). The CDR3 runs 13 residues. V was trimmed by 4 bases and J by 4 bases, leaving 9 bases between them. Germline V gene lookup returns CDR1 KGHSH and CDR2 LQKENI. The CDR3 DNA is TGTGCCAGCTCACGCGACAGGTCAGATACGCAGTATTTT. Translating gives CASSRDRSDTQYF.

This clone has just a few counts. This sequence joins TRBV6-5 and TRBJ1-2, with 7 bases lining up with TRBD1. V was clipped by 8 bases and J by 8 bases; unmatched bases: 11. Germline V gene sequence: CDR1 MNHEY, CDR2 SVGAGI. The CDR3 length is 13 residues. CDR3 loop: CASSQEGAHGYTF. The CDR3, as DNA: TGTGCCAGCTCACAAGAGGGGGCGCACGGCTACACCTTC.

The CDR3 protein is CASSPTGSSYNEQFF. CDR3 nucleotide sequence: TGTGCCAGCTCACCGACAGGGAGCTCCTACAATGAGCAGTTCTTC. The chain joins TRBV18 to TRBJ2-1, with TRBD1 matching 7 bases. Germline V gene data show CDR1 as KGHSH and CDR2 as LQKENI. With V trimmed by 3 bases and J by 0 bases, 2 bases remained unmatched. The CDR3 is 15 residues long.

The CDR3 nucleotides read TGTGCCAGCTCCCGAGGAGCAGGGTTCTACGAGCAGTACTTC. Translation gives CASSRGAGFYEQYF. The chain couples TRBV18 to TRBJ2-7; possible D gene TRBD1, 5 bases. The CDR3 has 14 residues. Germline V CDR1 and CDR2: KGHSH, LQKENI. The V end lost 6 bases, the J end lost 3 bases, and 15 bases lay between the germline ends.

The chain has TRBV5-1 and TRBJ1-2; the D gene is possibly TRBD1 (6 bases). The CDR3 has 20 amino acids. V lost 0 bases to trimming and J lost 4 bases, with 28 bases between them. Germline-derived CDR1 and CDR2 are SGHRS and YFSETQ. The CDR3 spells CASSLGGGSFYAAPPYGYTF. The CDR3 region has the DNA TGCGCCAGCAGCTTGGGAGGGGGATCCTTCTATGCCGCCCCCCCCTATGGCTACACCTTC.